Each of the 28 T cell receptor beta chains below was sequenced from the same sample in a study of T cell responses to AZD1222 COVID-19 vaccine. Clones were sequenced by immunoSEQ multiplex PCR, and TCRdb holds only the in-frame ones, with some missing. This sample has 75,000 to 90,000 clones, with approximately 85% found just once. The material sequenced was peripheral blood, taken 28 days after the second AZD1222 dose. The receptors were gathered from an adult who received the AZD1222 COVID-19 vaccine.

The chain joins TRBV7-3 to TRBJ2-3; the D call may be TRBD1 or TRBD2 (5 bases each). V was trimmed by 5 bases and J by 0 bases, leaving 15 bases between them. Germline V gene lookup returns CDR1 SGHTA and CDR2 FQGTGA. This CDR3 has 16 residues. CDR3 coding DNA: TGTGCCAGCAGCCCAAGGGCAGGGAGTAGCACAGATACGCAGTATTTT. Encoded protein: CASSPRAGSSTDTQYF.

CDR3 amino acids: CASTRTGSSTGELFF. The CDR3 DNA sequence: TGTGCCAGCACTCGGACAGGGTCCAGCACCGGGGAGCTGTTTTTT. The chain combines TRBV6-7 with TRBJ2-2, with 8 bases aligning to TRBD1. TRBV6-7 is designated an ORF whose function remains uncertain. The CDR3 has 15 amino acids. J lost 4 bases, V lost 7 bases, and 8 bases had no gene match.

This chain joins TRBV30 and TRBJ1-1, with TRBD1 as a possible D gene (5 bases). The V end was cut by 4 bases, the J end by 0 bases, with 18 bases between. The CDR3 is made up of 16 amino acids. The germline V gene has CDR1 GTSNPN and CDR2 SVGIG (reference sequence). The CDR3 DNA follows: TGTGCCTGGAAACTACGGGGGAAGGTATTGAACACTGAAGCTTTCTTT. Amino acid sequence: CAWKLRGKVLNTEAFF.

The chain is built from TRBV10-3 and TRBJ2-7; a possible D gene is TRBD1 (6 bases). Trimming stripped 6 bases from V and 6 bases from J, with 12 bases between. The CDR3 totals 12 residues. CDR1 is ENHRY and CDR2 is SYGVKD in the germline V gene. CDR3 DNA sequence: TGTGCCATCAGAATCCGCAGGGGCGAGCAGTACTTC. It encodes CAIRIRRGEQYF.

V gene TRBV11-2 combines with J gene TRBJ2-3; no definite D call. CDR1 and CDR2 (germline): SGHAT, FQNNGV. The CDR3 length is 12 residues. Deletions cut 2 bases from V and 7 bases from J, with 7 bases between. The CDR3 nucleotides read TGTGCCAGCAGCTTAATGGTGAATACGCAGTATTTT. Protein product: CASSLMVNTQYF.

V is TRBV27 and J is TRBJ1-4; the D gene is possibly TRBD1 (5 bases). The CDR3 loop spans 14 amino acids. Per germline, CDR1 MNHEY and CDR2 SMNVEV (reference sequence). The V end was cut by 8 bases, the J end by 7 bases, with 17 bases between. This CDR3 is CASRSGGAGEKLFF. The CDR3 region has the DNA TGTGCCAGCCGCTCTGGAGGGGCAGGTGAAAAACTGTTTTTT.

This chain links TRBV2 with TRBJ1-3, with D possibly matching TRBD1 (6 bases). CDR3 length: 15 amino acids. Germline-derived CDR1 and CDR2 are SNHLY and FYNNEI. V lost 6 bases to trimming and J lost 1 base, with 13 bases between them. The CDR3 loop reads CASRGTGRSGNTIYF. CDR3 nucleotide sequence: TGTGCCAGCAGGGGAACAGGGCGATCTGGAAACACCATATATTTT.

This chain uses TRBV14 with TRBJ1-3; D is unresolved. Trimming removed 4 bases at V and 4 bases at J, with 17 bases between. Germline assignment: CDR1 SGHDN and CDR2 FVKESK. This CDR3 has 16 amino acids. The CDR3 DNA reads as TGTGCCAGCAGCCGGCAATCTTGGTTACAGGGAAACACCATATATTTT. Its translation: CASSRQSWLQGNTIYF. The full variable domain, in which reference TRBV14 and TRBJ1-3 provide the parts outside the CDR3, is EAGVTQFPSHSVIEKGQTVTLRCDPISGHDNLYWYRRVMGKEIKFLLHFVKESKQDESGMPNNRFLAERTGGTYSTLKVQPAELEDSGVYFCASSRQSWLQGNTIYFGEGSWLTVV.

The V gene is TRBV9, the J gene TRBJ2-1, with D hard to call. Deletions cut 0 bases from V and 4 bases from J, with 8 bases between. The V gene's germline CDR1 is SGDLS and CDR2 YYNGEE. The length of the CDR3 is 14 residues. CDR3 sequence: CASSVAPGYNEQFF. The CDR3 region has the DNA TGTGCCAGCAGCGTAGCCCCGGGTTACAATGAGCAGTTCTTC. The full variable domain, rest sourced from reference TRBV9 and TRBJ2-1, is DSGVTQTPKHLITATGQRVTLRCSPRSGDLSVYWYQQSLDQGLQFLIQYYNGEERAKGNILERFSAQQFPDLHSELNLSSLELGDSALYFCASSVAPGYNEQFFGPGTRLTVL.

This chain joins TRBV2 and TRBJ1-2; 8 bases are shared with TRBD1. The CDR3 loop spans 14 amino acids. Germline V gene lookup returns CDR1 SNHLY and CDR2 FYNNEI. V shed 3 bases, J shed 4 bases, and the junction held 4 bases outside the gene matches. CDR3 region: CASSESGGGYGYTF. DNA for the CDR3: TGTGCCAGCAGTGAGTCAGGGGGCGGCTATGGCTACACCTTC.

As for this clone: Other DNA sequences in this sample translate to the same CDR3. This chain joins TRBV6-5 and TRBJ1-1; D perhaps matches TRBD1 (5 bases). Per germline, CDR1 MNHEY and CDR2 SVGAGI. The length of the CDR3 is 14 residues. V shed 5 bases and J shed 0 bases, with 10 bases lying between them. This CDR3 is CASSRDRMNTEAFF. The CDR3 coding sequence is TGTGCCAGCAGTCGGGACCGAATGAACACTGAAGCTTTCTTT.

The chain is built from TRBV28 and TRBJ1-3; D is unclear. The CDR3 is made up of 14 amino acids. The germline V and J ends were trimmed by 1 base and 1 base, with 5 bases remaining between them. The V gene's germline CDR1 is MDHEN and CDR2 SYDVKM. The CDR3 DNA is TGTGCCAGCAGTTTATCACGGTCTGGAAACACCATATATTTT. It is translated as CASSLSRSGNTIYF.

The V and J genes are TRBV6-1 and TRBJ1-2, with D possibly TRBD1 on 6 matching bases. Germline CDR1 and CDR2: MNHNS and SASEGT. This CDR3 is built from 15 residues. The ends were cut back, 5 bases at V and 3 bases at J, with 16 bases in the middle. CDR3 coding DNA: TGTGCCAGCAGTTTACAGGGAGTGAGTGACTATGGCTACACCTTC. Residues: CASSLQGVSDYGYTF.

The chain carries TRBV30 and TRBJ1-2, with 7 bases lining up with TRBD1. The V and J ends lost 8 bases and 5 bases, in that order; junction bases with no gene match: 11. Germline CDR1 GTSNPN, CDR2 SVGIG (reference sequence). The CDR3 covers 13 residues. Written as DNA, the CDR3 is TGTGCCCGGACCGACAGGGAATCGTATGGCTACACCTTC. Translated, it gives CARTDRESYGYTF.

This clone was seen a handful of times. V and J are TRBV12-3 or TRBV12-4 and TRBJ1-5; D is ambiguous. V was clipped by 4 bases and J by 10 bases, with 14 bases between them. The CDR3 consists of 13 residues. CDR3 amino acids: CASSYDPLQPQHF. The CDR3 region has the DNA TGTGCCAGCAGTTATGACCCGCTTCAACCCCAGCATTTT.

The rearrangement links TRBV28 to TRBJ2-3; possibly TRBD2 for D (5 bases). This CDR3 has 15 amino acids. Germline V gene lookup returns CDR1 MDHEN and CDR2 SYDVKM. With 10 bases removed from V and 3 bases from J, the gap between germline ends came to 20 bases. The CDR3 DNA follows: TGTGCCACCGTTGAGGGCAGCCTGGGGACAGATACGCAGTATTTT. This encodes CATVEGSLGTDTQYF.

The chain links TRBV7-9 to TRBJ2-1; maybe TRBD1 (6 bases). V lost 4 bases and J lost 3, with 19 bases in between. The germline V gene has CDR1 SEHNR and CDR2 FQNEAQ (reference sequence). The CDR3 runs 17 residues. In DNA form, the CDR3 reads TGTGCCAGCAGCTCCCAACCACGACAGGTTCACTACAATGAGCAGTTCTTC. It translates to CASSSQPRQVHYNEQFF.

In nucleotides, the CDR3 is TGTGCCAGCAGTTTTCGACAGGAGCGGGAGACCCAGTACTTC. Its translation: CASSFRQERETQYF. The chain uses TRBV28 and TRBJ2-5, with D maybe TRBD1 (6 bases). Germline CDR1 is MDHEN and CDR2 is SYDVKM. The germline V and J ends were trimmed by 3 bases and 5 bases, with 13 bases remaining between them. This CDR3 contains 14 residues.

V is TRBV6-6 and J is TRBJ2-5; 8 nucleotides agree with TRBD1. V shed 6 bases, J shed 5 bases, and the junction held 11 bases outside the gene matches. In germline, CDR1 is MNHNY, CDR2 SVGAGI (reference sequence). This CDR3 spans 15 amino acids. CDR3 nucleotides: TGTGCCAGCAGCCCAGGACAGGGTGGAAGGGAGACCCAGTACTTC. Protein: CASSPGQGGRETQYF.

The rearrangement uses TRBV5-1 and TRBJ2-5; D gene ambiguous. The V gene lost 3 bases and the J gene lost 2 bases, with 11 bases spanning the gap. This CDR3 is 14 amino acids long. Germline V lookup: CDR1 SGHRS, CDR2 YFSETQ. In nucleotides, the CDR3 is TGCGCCAGCAGCTGGACCCCAGCGCAAGAGACCCAGTACTTC. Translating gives CASSWTPAQETQYF. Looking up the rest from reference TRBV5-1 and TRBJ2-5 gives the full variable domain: KAGVTQTPRYLIKTRGQQVTLSCSPISGHRSVSWYQQTPGQGLQFLFEYFSETQRNKGNFPGRFSGRQFSNSRSEMNVSTLELGDSALYLCASSWTPAQETQYFGPGTRLLVL.

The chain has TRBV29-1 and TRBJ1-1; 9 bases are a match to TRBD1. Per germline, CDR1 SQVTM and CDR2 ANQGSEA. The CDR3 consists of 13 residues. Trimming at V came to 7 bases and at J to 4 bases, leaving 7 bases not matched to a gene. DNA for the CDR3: TGCAGCGGATCAACAGGGGGCGGCACTGAAGCTTTCTTT. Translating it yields CSGSTGGGTEAFF.

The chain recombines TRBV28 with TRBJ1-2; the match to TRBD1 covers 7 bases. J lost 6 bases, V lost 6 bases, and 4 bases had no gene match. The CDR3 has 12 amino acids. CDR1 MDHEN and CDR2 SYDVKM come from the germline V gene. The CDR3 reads CASSDRVDGYTF. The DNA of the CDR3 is TGTGCCAGCAGCGACAGGGTTGATGGCTACACCTTC.

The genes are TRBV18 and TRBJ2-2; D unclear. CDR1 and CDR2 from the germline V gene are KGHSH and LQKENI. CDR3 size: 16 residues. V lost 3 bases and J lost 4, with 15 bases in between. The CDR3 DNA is TGTGCCAGCTCACCTCCCGAACAATTGTCCACCGGGGAGCTGTTTTTT. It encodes CASSPPEQLSTGELFF.

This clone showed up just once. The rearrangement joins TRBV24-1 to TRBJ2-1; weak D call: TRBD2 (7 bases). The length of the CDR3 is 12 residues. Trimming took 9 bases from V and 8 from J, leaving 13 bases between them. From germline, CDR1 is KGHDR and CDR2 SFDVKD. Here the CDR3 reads CATQRGGDEQFF. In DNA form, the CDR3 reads TGTGCCACCCAACGCGGGGGCGATGAGCAGTTCTTC.

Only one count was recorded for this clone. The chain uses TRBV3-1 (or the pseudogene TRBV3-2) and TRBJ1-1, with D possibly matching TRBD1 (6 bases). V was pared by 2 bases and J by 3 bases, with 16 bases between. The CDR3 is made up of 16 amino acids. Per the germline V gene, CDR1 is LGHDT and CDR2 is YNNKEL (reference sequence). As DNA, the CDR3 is TGTGCCAGCAGCCAACGGAGGCAGGGGTCGGACACTGAAGCTTTCTTT. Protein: CASSQRRQGSDTEAFF.

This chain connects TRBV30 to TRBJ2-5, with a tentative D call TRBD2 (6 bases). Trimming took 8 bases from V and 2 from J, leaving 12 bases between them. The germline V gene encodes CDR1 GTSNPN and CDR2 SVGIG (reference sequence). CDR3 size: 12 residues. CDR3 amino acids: CARRDLQETQYF. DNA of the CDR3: TGTGCCCGCCGGGACTTGCAAGAGACCCAGTACTTC. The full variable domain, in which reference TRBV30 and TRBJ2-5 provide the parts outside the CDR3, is SQTIHQWPATLVQPVGSPLSLECTVEGTSNPNLYWYRQAAGRGLQLLFYSVGIGQISSEVPQNLSASRPQDRQFILSSKKLLLSDSGFYLCARRDLQETQYFGPGTRLLVL.

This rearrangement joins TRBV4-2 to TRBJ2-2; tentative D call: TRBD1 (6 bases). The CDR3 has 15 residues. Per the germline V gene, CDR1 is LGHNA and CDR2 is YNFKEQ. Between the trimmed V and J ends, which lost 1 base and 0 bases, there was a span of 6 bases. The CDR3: CASSQGTANTGELFF. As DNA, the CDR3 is TGTGCCAGCAGCCAAGGGACAGCGAACACCGGGGAGCTGTTTTTT.

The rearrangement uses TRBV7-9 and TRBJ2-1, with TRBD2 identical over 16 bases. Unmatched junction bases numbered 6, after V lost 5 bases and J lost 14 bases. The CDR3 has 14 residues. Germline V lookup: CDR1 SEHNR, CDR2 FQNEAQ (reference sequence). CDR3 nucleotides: TGTGCCAGCAGCACCGGGACTAGCGGGGGGGCCAAGTTCTTC. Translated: CASSTGTSGGAKFF. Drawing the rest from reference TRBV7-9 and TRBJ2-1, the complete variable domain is DTGVSQNPRHKITKRGQNVTFRCDPISEHNRLYWYRQTLGQGPEFLTYFQNEAQLEKSRLLSDRFSAERPKGSFSTLEIQRTEQGDSAMYLCASSTGTSGGAKFFGPGTRLTVL.